The source of this T cell receptor (beta chain) is a study of OX40 agonist ivuxolimab in advanced cancers. Study overall: Patients were dosed intravenously with ivuxolimab at 0.01 to 10 mg/kg every 2 weeks. Patients treated during dose escalation were battling hepatocellular carcinoma, melanoma, renal cell or head and neck cancer. Study findings and constraints: In the 0.1 to 3.0 mg/kg range, CD4+ and CD8+ blood T cells had expanded clonally by week 6.

The CDR3 is made up of 15 amino acids. CDR1 is LNHNV, CDR2 YYDKDF, per germline (reference sequence). Trimming took 0 bases from V and 3 from J, leaving 9 bases between them. On this clone itself: What it binds is not known.

TCRdb keeps only in-frame clones here, not all; method: immunoSEQ multiplex PCR. The sample holds about 54,000 clones, approximately 89% seen once. Sequencing used CD4+ or CD8+ T cells sorted from blood, obtained in a trial of the OX40 agonist ivuxolimab. The clonotype originates from an adult with an advanced solid tumor such as melanoma, head and neck, liver or kidney cancer. The chain joins TRBV15 to TRBJ1-5; possible D gene TRBD1, 5 bases. CDR3 loop: CATSRDYRINQPQHF. CDR3 nucleotides: TGTGCCACCAGCAGAGATTACAGGATCAATCAGCCCCAGCATTTT.